The entry below gives a single TCR beta chain sequence along with its context. What this receptor recognizes is not known. Base quality data are lacking; no much larger clone is found one base away. The data stem from a study of T-cell memory formation after mild COVID-19 (dated by TCRdb to about 2021). Background on the whole study: TCR sequence clusters from the two donors were largely donor specific. Longitudinal TCRalpha and TCRbeta repertoire sequencing tracked T-cell clones expanding and contracting after mild COVID-19 in a couple of donors. The cohort comprised two young, previously healthy adult volunteers, one female and one male. What the authors observed across the whole study: SARS-CoV-2 specificity of the second-wave clones peaking on day 37 was not confirmed. Only two mild cases were covered in the study, and larger cohorts including severe cases with pre-infection samples were considered necessary. Some responding clones were found in pre-infection memory, which suggests that pre-existing cross-reactive memory T cells took part in the SARS-CoV-2 response. Balanced CD4/CD8 phenotypes were observed for clones contracting from day 15 to 85, whereas a bias towards CD4+ was observed for a second wave of clones expanding from day 15 to 37. Contracting CD4+ clones were found mainly in CM and EM memory subsets, while CD8+ clones were enriched in EMRA.

Ficoll-Paque density gradient centrifugation was used to isolate PBMCs. The CDR3 spans 17 residues, from the cysteine through the phenylalanine. Only CDR3 DNA remains: 51 bases, in frame from the first base. CDR1 and CDR2, per the germline V gene (reference sequence), are SEHNR and FQNEAQ. The V end loses 5 bases and the J end loses 4 bases, and a stretch of 23 bases separates them. TCRdb lists the instrument as Illumina NovaSeq 6000. cDNA libraries for TCRalpha and TCRbeta were prepared by 5'RACE using constant-segment primers, with sample barcodes and unique molecular identifiers added. Trizol reagent was used to extract RNA from every sample. Library amplification was performed in two PCR steps, and a second sample barcode and Illumina TruSeq adapters were introduced in the second step. Libraries were sequenced on an Illumina NovaSeq with 2 x 150 bp paired-end reads. The authors' analysis ran thus. Reads were demultiplexed and collapsed into UMI-guided consensus sequences with migec v1.2.7. Using mixcr v2.1.11, UMI consensuses were aligned to TRA and TRB V and J templates and then assembled into clonotypes. A clonotype was counted as expanded or contracted only when both edgeR and NoisET called the clonotype significant, with the noise models trained on biological replicates. edgeR calls used a false discovery rate-adjusted p below 0.01 and a log2 fold-change threshold of 1. As an exploratory analysis of dynamics, max-normalized trajectories of the 1000 most abundant clonotypes were examined with PCA combined with hierarchical clustering. Separately sequenced CD4+ and CD8+ repertoires were used to assign the CD4 or CD8 phenotype of responding clones. TCRdb reprocessed the public reads (quality trimming at Q25 with fastp, clone calling with MiXCR) and kept in-frame beta chains. A single entry per CDR3 protein holds the most common genes and DNA from its merged rows. Clone size and V and J calls follow TCRdb, not the original study. The sample table records 350,000 to 450,000 distinct CDR3 sequences; roughly 24% of these occur just once. The top ten clones comprise around 8.7% of the sample.

The sequenced sample consisted of PBMCs or a T cell subset sorted from them (not recorded which). The chain is encoded by TRBV7-9 joined to TRBJ1-1; tentative D gene TRBD1, with 6 bases matching. This sequence was found in an adult woman who had mild COVID-19 (a few samples of this study predate the infection). The sample titles of this study are shuffled in the database, so cell type and time point are left out; the donor was told from shared clones. CDR3 region: CASSLGPGGGGFTEAFF. The nucleotides are TGTGCCAGCAGCCTAGGCCCGGGTGGAGGGGGGTTCACTGAAGCTTTCTTT. The full variable domain, completed from the reference TRBV7-9 and TRBJ1-1 proteins outside the CDR3, reads DTGVSQNPRHKITKRGQNVTFRCDPISEHNRLYWYRQTLGQGPEFLTYFQNEAQLEKSRLLSDRFSAERPKGSFSTLEIQRTEQGDSAMYLCASSLGPGGGGFTEAFFGQGTRLTVV.